This T cell receptor beta chain appears in the sequencing data of a study of T cell responses to AZD1222 COVID-19 vaccine. Sequencing used immunoSEQ multiplex PCR; TCRdb keeps in-frame clones, though not all of them. This sample has around 130,000 clones, with nearly 95% found just once. Points from the study as a whole: Epitopes outside B.1.351 and B.1.1.7 mutated regions reportedly drew nearly half of spike TCRs. Increased Spike-specific TCR breadth and depth were observed after two AZD1222 doses. Dominant at 160-218 and 743-854, vaccine-associated CD4 TCRs also spanned spike.

The length of the CDR3 is 15 residues. Germline CDR1 is MNHEY and CDR2 is SVGAGI. Between the trimmed V and J ends, which lost 0 bases and 1 base, there was a span of 9 bases. As to this clone: Its target is not known.

The chain has TRBV6-5 and TRBJ2-5; D is perhaps TRBD1 (6 bases). The sequenced sample was peripheral blood, obtained on day 0 of AZD1222 vaccination. The receptor comes from an adult in good health. CDR3 sequence (DNA): TGTGCCAGCAGTTACTCGGGGGCATCCCAAGAGACCCAGTACTTC. This gives the protein CASSYSGASQETQYF.